Below are 10 T cell receptor beta chains sequenced from a single sample in a study of beta chain features in type 1 diabetes. What was sequenced were expressed TCRB transcripts, since all of the isolated RNA had been reverse transcribed. Sequencing used immunoSEQ multiplex PCR; TCRdb keeps in-frame clones, though not all of them. This table has over 300,000 clones, approximately 9.7% appearing once. Their antigen targets remain unknown. Study outcomes and limitations: Type 1 diabetes patients had TCRB CDR3s that were shorter (moderately but significantly so) in all four CD4+ subsets.

Sequenced sample: central memory CD4+ T cells from blood. These receptors all come from a man aged 25-45 years with type 1 diabetes.

The chain carries TRBV28 and TRBJ2-7, with a tentative D call TRBD1 (6 bases). Trimming cost V 5 bases and J 0 bases, with 11 bases left between them. The CDR3 is made up of 14 amino acids. Germline CDR1 is MDHEN and CDR2 is SYDVKM. The CDR3 is CASSRTGFSYEQYF. CDR3 nucleotide sequence: TGTGCCAGCAGTCGCACAGGGTTCTCCTACGAGCAGTACTTC.

This clone has more than one count but fewer than ten. The CDR3 is CASSVTSLDEQFF. CDR3 coding DNA: TGTGCCAGCAGCGTAACGTCCCTTGATGAGCAGTTCTTC. The chain employs TRBV9 and TRBJ2-1; no clear D. CDR3 length: 13 amino acids. Germline V gene lookup returns CDR1 SGDLS and CDR2 YYNGEE. V lost 1 base and J 8 bases, leaving 10 bases between the germline ends. Variable domain in full (rest from reference TRBV9 and TRBJ2-1): DSGVTQTPKHLITATGQRVTLRCSPRSGDLSVYWYQQSLDQGLQFLIQYYNGEERAKGNILERFSAQQFPDLHSELNLSSLELGDSALYFCASSVTSLDEQFFGPGTRLTVL.

This chain uses TRBV5-1 with TRBJ2-5, with D possibly TRBD1 on 6 matching bases. This CDR3 is 16 amino acids long. The V and J ends lost 5 bases and 2 bases respectively, with 19 bases between them. The V gene's germline CDR1 is SGHRS and CDR2 YFSETQ. CDR3 in amino acids: CASSSSFTTGQETQYF. DNA for the CDR3: TGCGCCAGCAGTTCATCCTTTACGACAGGACAAGAGACCCAGTACTTC.

The gene calls are TRBV4-3 and TRBJ2-1; D is undetermined. Trimming removed 4 bases at V and 0 bases at J, with 13 bases between. Germline V gene lookup returns CDR1 LGHNA and CDR2 YSLEER. The CDR3 sequence is 16 residues long. CDR3 sequence reads: CASSPFHRNSYNEQFF. CDR3 DNA: TGCGCCAGCAGCCCCTTTCACCGGAACTCCTACAATGAGCAGTTCTTC.

This clone was seen a few times. The chain joins TRBV7-2 to TRBJ2-1, with D possibly being TRBD2 (5 bases). The V end lost 3 bases, the J end lost 12 bases, and 12 bases lay between the germline ends. The CDR3 has 12 residues. Germline V gives CDR1 SGHTA, CDR2 FQGNSA. The CDR3 loop reads CASSLEDQRQFF. CDR3 DNA: TGTGCCAGCAGCTTGGAGGACCAGCGGCAGTTCTTC.

This clone was counted between two and nine times. The genes are TRBV5-6 and TRBJ1-6; D may be TRBD1 (6 bases). CDR3 length equals 12 residues. Germline lookup yields CDR1 SGHDT and CDR2 YYEEEE. V shed 4 bases and J shed 13 bases, with 12 bases lying between them. CDR3 DNA sequence: TGTGCCAGCAGCCCTCAGGGGTTCCCCCTCCACTTT. This gives the protein CASSPQGFPLHF. Variable domain in full (rest from reference TRBV5-6 and TRBJ1-6): DAGVTQSPTHLIKTRGQQVTLRCSPKSGHDTVSWYQQALGQGPQFIFQYYEEEERQRGNFPDRFSGHQFPNYSSELNVNALLLGDSALYLCASSPQGFPLHFGNGTRLTVT.

CDR3 nucleotide sequence: TGCAGCGTTAGCGAGGGGGCCAAAAACATTCAGTACTTC. Amino acid sequence: CSVSEGAKNIQYF. The V and J genes are TRBV29-1 and TRBJ2-4; D is perhaps TRBD1 or TRBD2 (5 bases each). The V and J ends lost 5 bases and 1 base respectively, with 9 bases between them. CDR1 and CDR2 from the germline V gene are SQVTM and ANQGSEA. The CDR3 length is 13 residues.

This clone was counted between two and nine times. The chain has TRBV5-4 and TRBJ2-3; TRBD1 aligns across 7 bases. V gave up 5 bases and J gave up 6 bases; unmatched junction bases: 9. This CDR3 spans 14 amino acids. Germline V gene lookup returns CDR1 SGHNT and CDR2 YYREEE (reference sequence). CDR3 amino acids: CASSRQGVEDTQYF. The CDR3 bases are TGTGCCAGCAGTAGACAGGGAGTCGAGGATACGCAGTATTTT.

The gene calls are TRBV7-2 and TRBJ1-2; D may be TRBD1 (6 bases). Germline V gene sequence: CDR1 SGHTA, CDR2 FQGNSA. The CDR3 is 13 residues long. Trimming took off 5 bases at V and 8 bases at J, with 15 bases between the two ends. CDR3 bases: TGTGCCAGCAGCCCGTCAGGGGTCGACGGCTACACCTTC. It is translated as CASSPSGVDGYTF.

This clone was seen only once. This sequence joins TRBV7-2 and TRBJ2-3, with D uncertain. This CDR3 has 14 residues. Germline CDR1 and CDR2: SGHTA and FQGNSA. V lost 5 bases to trimming and J lost 5 bases, with 14 bases between them. The chain's CDR3 is CASSPQDGIDTQYF. For the CDR3, the DNA is TGTGCCAGCAGCCCCCAGGACGGAATAGATACGCAGTATTTT.